The 12 T cell receptor beta chains below all came from one sample that was sequenced in a study of blood T cell repertoires in COVID-19. Using immunoSEQ multiplex PCR, the repertoire was profiled, and TCRdb retains in-frame clones only, with some absent. The table records approximately 210,000 clones, approximately 90% of them present only once. Sequencing used peripheral blood. The receptors were gathered from a man aged 45-65 years with COVID-19, enrolled during active disease.

This chain links TRBV7-9 with TRBJ2-7; no clear D gene. The germline V and J ends were trimmed by 1 base and 0 bases, with 7 bases remaining between them. The CDR3 length is 14 residues. Germline V gives CDR1 SEHNR, CDR2 FQNEAQ (reference sequence). The CDR3 here is CASSLGSVSYEQYF. The CDR3 nucleotides are TGTGCCAGCAGCTTAGGATCGGTCTCCTACGAGCAGTACTTC.

The chain is built from TRBV6-5 and TRBJ1-5; no definite D call. Germline V lookup: CDR1 MNHEY, CDR2 SVGAGI. V lost 5 bases, J lost 8 bases, and 10 bases lay in between. CDR3 length: 12 amino acids. CDR3 residues: CASSPPREPQHF. CDR3 sequence (DNA): TGTGCCAGCAGTCCACCTCGGGAGCCCCAGCATTTT.

This chain links TRBV19 with TRBJ1-5; the D gene is possibly TRBD1 (6 bases). Trimming left V 6 bases short and J 3 bases short, with 15 bases between. From germline, CDR1 is LNHDA and CDR2 SQIVND (reference sequence). CDR3 length: 15 residues. The CDR3 sequence is CASRKQGWDNQPQHF. The DNA of the CDR3 is TGTGCCAGTAGGAAACAGGGATGGGACAATCAGCCCCAGCATTTT.

This chain links TRBV5-3 with TRBJ2-5, with 7 positions matching TRBD1. TRBV5-3 is designated an ORF whose function remains uncertain. Germline trimming cut 6 bases from V and 1 base from J; bases unmatched to any gene: 6. The CDR3 length is 14 residues. The CDR3 protein is CARTGDSLQETQYF. Here the CDR3 DNA reads TGTGCCAGAACCGGGGACAGCCTCCAAGAGACCCAGTACTTC.

The genes are TRBV25-1 and TRBJ1-2, with TRBD1 matching over 8 bases. This CDR3 spans 14 amino acids. V shed 5 bases and J 7 bases; nucleotides not matched to a gene: 9. In germline, CDR1 is MGHDK, CDR2 SYGVNS. The CDR3 region is CASSTTGVVSGYTF. For the CDR3, the DNA is TGTGCCAGCAGTACGACAGGGGTCGTGTCTGGCTACACCTTC.

The genes are TRBV3-1 (or the pseudogene TRBV3-2) and TRBJ1-1; D is undetermined. This CDR3 is built from 14 residues. CDR1 and CDR2 from the germline V gene are LGHDT and YNNKEL (reference sequence). Trimming left V 4 bases short and J 0 bases short, with 9 bases between. DNA for the CDR3: TGTGCCAGCAGCCCATCAGAATTGAACACTGAAGCTTTCTTT. It encodes CASSPSELNTEAFF.

The chain is built from TRBV11-2 and TRBJ2-7, with D possibly matching TRBD1 (5 bases). Germline V lookup: CDR1 SGHAT, CDR2 FQNNGV. The CDR3 is made up of 14 amino acids. With 6 bases removed from V and 3 bases from J, the gap between germline ends came to 15 bases. DNA of the CDR3: TGTGCCAGCAGGTCCGGTCAGGGAAACTACGAGCAGTACTTC. It translates to CASRSGQGNYEQYF.

The chain couples TRBV11-2 to TRBJ2-3; 10 positions agree with TRBD2. Germline loops: CDR1 SGHAT, CDR2 FQNNGV. This CDR3 spans 16 amino acids. V gave up 3 bases and J gave up 4 bases; unmatched junction bases: 7. The CDR3 protein is CASSFNSGRISDTQYF. CDR3 DNA: TGTGCCAGCAGCTTCAATAGCGGGAGGATTTCAGATACGCAGTATTTT. Variable domain in full (rest from reference TRBV11-2 and TRBJ2-3): EAGVAQSPRYKIIEKRQSVAFWCNPISGHATLYWYQQILGQGPKLLIQFQNNGVVDDSQLPKDRFSAERLKGVDSTLKIQPAKLEDSAVYLCASSFNSGRISDTQYFGPGTRLTVL.

This chain links TRBV27 with TRBJ1-5; D gene uncertain. The CDR3 covers 14 residues. Germline CDR1 reads MNHEY; CDR2 reads SMNVEV (reference sequence). Between the trimmed V and J ends, which lost 3 bases and 2 bases, there was a span of 8 bases. The CDR3 bases are TGTGCCAGCAGTTTGCGCCTGGGCAATCAGCCCCAGCATTTT. Protein product: CASSLRLGNQPQHF.

The chain uses TRBV5-5 and TRBJ2-5; no reliable D call. In germline, CDR1 is SGHKS, CDR2 YYEKEE (reference sequence). CDR3 length equals 11 residues. Between the trimmed V and J ends, which lost 4 bases and 7 bases, there was a span of 8 bases. The CDR3, as DNA: TGTGCCAGCAGCCCACATATGACCCAGTACTTC. It is translated as CASSPHMTQYF.

This chain uses TRBV20-1 with TRBJ1-1; a possible D gene is TRBD1 (6 bases). Looked up from germline, CDR1 is DFQATT and CDR2 is SNEGSKA (reference sequence). This CDR3 comprises 10 residues. V was shortened by 5 bases and J by 9 bases, with 10 bases between the two germline ends. The CDR3, as DNA: TGCAGTGCTTTGGACAGAAAAGCTTTCTTT. Its protein product is CSALDRKAFF.

The chain recombines TRBV15 with TRBJ2-7, with D possibly TRBD1 on 6 matching bases. Germline-derived CDR1 and CDR2 are LNHNV and YYDKDF (reference sequence). The CDR3 loop spans 14 amino acids. The germline V and J ends were trimmed by 0 bases and 5 bases, with 11 bases remaining between them. For the CDR3, the DNA is TGTGCCACCAGCAGAGATGGACAGCGTAACGAGCAGTACTTC. Amino acids: CATSRDGQRNEQYF.